The rows below give T cell receptor beta chains drawn from one sample of a study of tumor-infiltrating lymphocytes in localized non-small cell lung cancer. The data were produced by immunoSEQ multiplex PCR, yet TCRdb's version contains in-frame clones alone and is incomplete. The sample contains 9,500 to 13,000 clones, around 74% of which appear only once. Sequencing was performed on uninvolved lung tissue not adjacent to the tumor. Receptors originate from a human donor with non-small cell lung cancer. Each CDR3 is given with its conserved first and last residue. A D gene is named only where the DNA matches it firmly. Part of the rows lack a size; the others show once, few, many or a class for expanded clones.

>NA|NA|TRBV6-1|TRBJ1-5
TGTGCCAGCAGTGTCAGACTAGGACCAAGCGATCAGCCCCAGCATTTT
CASSVRLGPSDQPQHF
>once|NA|TRBV6-5|TRBJ1-2
TGTGCCAGCAGGTCAACAGGTCCTTATGGCTACACCTTC
CASRSTGPYGYTF
>NA|NA|TRBV7-2|TRBJ2-1
TGTGCCAGCAGCTTAGCGCTTAATGAGCAGTTCTTC
CASSLALNEQFF
>NA|TRBD1|TRBV5-1|TRBJ1-1
TGCGCCAGCAGCCTCCGAGGACAGGGGGCCTTGAACACTGAAGCTTTCTTT
CASSLRGQGALNTEAFF
>few|TRBD2|TRBV10-3|TRBJ2-7
TGTGCCATCAGTGATAAGGCTAGCGGGAGATTCTACGAGCAGTACTTC
CAISDKASGRFYEQYF
>NA|NA|TRBV10-3|TRBJ1-2
TGTGCCATCAGTGAGTCAATACTTAACTATGGCTACACCTTC
CAISESILNYGYTF
>NA|NA|TRBV7-2|TRBJ2-1
TGTGCCAGCAGCTTAAGCTTTGGGAATGAGCAGTTCTTC
CASSLSFGNEQFF
>NA|TRBD1|TRBV5-1|TRBJ2-2
TGCGCCAGCAGCCAGGGGGATTTGACCGGGGAGCTGTTTTTT
CASSQGDLTGELFF
>NA|NA|TRBV4-1|TRBJ1-4
TGCGCCAGCAGCCAATCGGGACTCACGGGGGAAAAACTGTTTTTT
CASSQSGLTGEKLFF
>medium-sized|TRBD1|TRBV4-3|TRBJ2-7
TGCGCCAGCAGCGAGGGACAGACCTACGAGCAGTACTTC
CASSEGQTYEQYF
>NA|TRBD2|TRBV27|TRBJ2-1
TGTGCCAGCAGAATAAGACTAGCGGCCACTGGCTACAATGAGCAGTTCTTC
CASRIRLAATGYNEQFF
>NA|NA|TRBV7-9|TRBJ2-2
TGTGCCAGCAGCGCCTCGGACGCCTCTATAATATTTCACGGGGAGCTGTTTTTT
CASSASDASIIFHGELFF
>NA|TRBD1|TRBV5-6|TRBJ1-1
TGTGCCAGCAGCCCCGTCCCGGGACAGAGTACCACTGAAGCTTTCTTT
CASSPVPGQSTTEAFF
>NA|TRBD1|TRBV9|TRBJ1-2
TGTGCCAGCAGCGTCGAAGGACAGGGAAGGACCTATGGCTACACCTTC
CASSVEGQGRTYGYTF
>NA|NA|TRBV7-2|TRBJ2-7
TGTGCCAGCAGCGCGACTAGCTACGAGCAGTACTTC
CASSATSYEQYF
>few|NA|TRBV7-8|TRBJ2-7
TGTGCCAGCAGCCCCTCGCAGACGGGCGAGCAGTACTTC
CASSPSQTGEQYF
>NA|NA|TRBV5-1|TRBJ2-7
TGCGCCAGCAGCTTCGCAATCCCCCCGTACGAGCAGTACTTC
CASSFAIPPYEQYF
>NA|NA|TRBV12-1|TRBJ2-4
TGTGCCAGCAGTCCCCCGAGGACAGGGGCTGTCATTCAGTACTTC
CASSPPRTGAVIQYF
>few|TRBD1|TRBV9|TRBJ1-5
TGTGCCAGCAGCGTAGAGGGACAGGGCATTCAGCCCCAGCATTTT
CASSVEGQGIQPQHF
>NA|TRBD1|TRBV7-2|TRBJ2-2
TGTGCCAGCAGCTTAAAGACAGGGTCGGACACCGGGGAGCTGTTTTTT
CASSLKTGSDTGELFF
>NA|NA|TRBV5-4|TRBJ1-2
TGTGCCAGCAGCTCGGACTCTAACTATGGCTACACCTTC
CASSSDSNYGYTF
>NA|NA|TRBV28|TRBJ2-7
TGTGCCAGCAGCCGGACGCACTACGAGCAGTACTTC
CASSRTHYEQYF
>NA|NA|TRBV5-1|TRBJ1-2
TGCGCCAGCAGCCCAGGCGGCTATGGCTACACCTTC
CASSPGGYGYTF
>NA|TRBD2|TRBV27|TRBJ2-1
TGTGCCAGCAGTCTCGGACTAGCGGGAGGGGGCCTATACAATGAGCAGTTCTTC
CASSLGLAGGGLYNEQFF
>NA|NA|TRBV5-6|TRBJ1-4
TGTGCCAGCAGTCCCGGGCCTGTCGAAAAACTGTTTTTT
CASSPGPVEKLFF
>NA|TRBD2|TRBV30|TRBJ2-2
TGTGCCTGGTCTCTAGCGGGAGGGACCGGGGAGCTGTTTTTT
CAWSLAGGTGELFF
>NA|TRBD2|TRBV2|TRBJ2-2
TGTGCCAGCAGTGAAGTACTAGCGACCGGGGAGCTGTTTTTT
CASSEVLATGELFF
>NA|NA|TRBV19|TRBJ1-5
TGTGCCAGTAGTATTTACGGGGGAGGCACTCAGCCCCAGCATTTT
CASSIYGGGTQPQHF